Listed here are 29 T cell receptor beta chains from one sample, sequenced in a study of T-cell reconstitution after alpha-beta-depleted transplantation in children. Preparation of the TCRbeta library was carried out with unique molecular identifiers. MiXCR, run by TCRdb on the PCR reads, gives a single entry per CDR3 protein. Counted here are roughly 90,000 distinct CDR3 sequences, more than 9% occurring once; the ten biggest clones make up about 14%. This material consisted of PBMCs from the stem cell graft donor, taken from the stem cell graft. Receptors were obtained from a human donor who donated a stem cell graft to a child with inherited bone marrow failure.

In its sample, this clonotype was seen once. V and J are TRBV5-1 and TRBJ2-2, with 7 bases fitting TRBD2. The germline gives CDR1 SGHRS, CDR2 YFSETQ. With V trimmed by 0 bases and J by 1 base, 3 bases remained unmatched. The CDR3 sequence is 16 residues long. CDR3 sequence reads: CASSLEPSGNTGELFF. The CDR3 coding sequence is TGCGCCAGCAGCTTGGAACCTAGCGGGAACACCGGGGAGCTGTTTTTT.

This clonotype was observed a handful of times. The chain has TRBV2 and TRBJ2-4, with D tentatively TRBD2 (5 bases). There are 13 residues in the CDR3. Germline-derived CDR1 and CDR2 are SNHLY and FYNNEI. Between the trimmed V and J ends, which lost 6 bases and 0 bases, there was a span of 6 bases. CDR3 sequence reads: CASRRVAKNIQYF. As DNA, the CDR3 is TGTGCCAGCAGGCGGGTAGCCAAAAACATTCAGTACTTC.

This clonotype came up many times. The chain couples TRBV20-1 to TRBJ2-7; TRBD1 matches at 9 bases. The V gene end was trimmed by 8 bases and the J gene end by 3 bases; junction bases not matched to a gene: 14. Germline V gene data show CDR1 as DFQATT and CDR2 as SNEGSKA (reference sequence). The CDR3 has 15 amino acids. CDR3 residues: CSINTRDRANYEQYF. The CDR3 DNA is TGCAGTATAAACACCCGGGACAGGGCTAACTACGAGCAGTACTTC.

This clonotype was recorded at least ten times. DNA for the CDR3: TGTGCCAGCAGTGAATCACGGACAGTTAGCTCCTACAATGAGCAGTTCTTC. It yields the protein CASSESRTVSSYNEQFF. The chain combines TRBV6-1 with TRBJ2-1; D is possibly TRBD1 (6 bases). V was clipped by 2 bases and J by 0 bases, with 14 bases between them. From germline, CDR1 is MNHNS and CDR2 SASEGT. The CDR3 loop spans 17 amino acids.

This chain links TRBV7-2 with TRBJ1-1, with D hard to call. This CDR3 has 14 residues. Germline CDR1 is SGHTA and CDR2 is FQGNSA. V was pared by 1 base and J by 1 base, with 7 bases between. Here the CDR3 reads CASSLEHQNTEAFF. The CDR3 region has the DNA TGTGCCAGCAGCTTAGAACACCAGAACACTGAAGCTTTCTTT.

This clonotype was observed many times. This chain connects TRBV29-1 to TRBJ2-7; maybe TRBD2 (6 bases). CDR1 is SQVTM and CDR2 is ANQGSEA in the germline V gene. The CDR3 consists of 12 residues. The V and J ends lost 7 bases and 0 bases respectively, with 10 bases between them. The CDR3 loop is CSALAVSYEQYF. CDR3 bases: TGCAGCGCCTTAGCGGTCTCCTACGAGCAGTACTTC.

This clonotype was detected many times. The rearrangement joins TRBV5-1 to TRBJ2-7; a weak D match, TRBD2 (5 bases). This CDR3 is 13 amino acids long. The V end lost 1 base, the J end lost 7 bases, and 12 bases lay between the germline ends. The germline V gene has CDR1 SGHRS and CDR2 YFSETQ. The CDR3: CASSLKGSWEQYF. The CDR3 coding sequence is TGCGCCAGCAGCTTGAAAGGGAGTTGGGAGCAGTACTTC.

This clonotype showed up many times. The V and J genes are TRBV5-1 and TRBJ1-6; no clear D gene. From germline, CDR1 is SGHRS and CDR2 YFSETQ. The V end was cut by 4 bases, the J end by 7 bases, with 9 bases between. This CDR3 contains 13 residues. The CDR3 DNA sequence: TGCGCCAGCAGCGCCTCTTGGAATTCACCCCTCCACTTT. Translated, it gives CASSASWNSPLHF. Full variable domain (outside the CDR3, taken from reference TRBV5-1 and TRBJ1-6): KAGVTQTPRYLIKTRGQQVTLSCSPISGHRSVSWYQQTPGQGLQFLFEYFSETQRNKGNFPGRFSGRQFSNSRSEMNVSTLELGDSALYLCASSASWNSPLHFGNGTRLTVT.

This clonotype was detected many times. This chain uses TRBV29-1 with TRBJ2-5, with D perhaps TRBD2 (7 bases). V gave up 5 bases and J gave up 6 bases, with 13 bases separating them. CDR1 and CDR2 from the germline V gene are SQVTM and ANQGSEA. This CDR3 has 12 amino acids. The CDR3 here is CSVRGGGQTQYF. In nucleotides, the CDR3 is TGCAGCGTTAGGGGGGGCGGGCAGACCCAGTACTTC.

This clonotype has a count of ten or more. The rearrangement joins TRBV29-1 to TRBJ2-1; 9 nucleotides line up with TRBD2. Germline V lookup: CDR1 SQVTM, CDR2 ANQGSEA. The CDR3 covers 14 residues. V was pared by 4 bases and J by 2 bases, with 3 bases of the junction left unmatched. CDR3 sequence reads: CSVVSGSTYNEQFF. The CDR3 region has the DNA TGCAGCGTTGTTAGCGGGAGTACCTACAATGAGCAGTTCTTC.

V usage is TRBV7-6 and J usage is TRBJ1-1, with 10 bases fitting TRBD1. The length of the CDR3 is 16 residues. The V gene end was trimmed by 5 bases and the J gene end by 3 bases; junction bases not matched to a gene: 9. Germline V gene sequence: CDR1 SGHVS, CDR2 FNYEAQ. The CDR3 protein is CASSRPTGTGDTEAFF. CDR3 nucleotide sequence: TGTGCCAGCAGCCGCCCAACCGGGACAGGGGACACTGAAGCTTTCTTT.

This clonotype was detected many times. This chain connects TRBV27 to TRBJ2-1; 10 bases agree with TRBD1. The length of the CDR3 is 16 residues. CDR1 is MNHEY, CDR2 SMNVEV, per germline (reference sequence). The V segment lost 5 bases and the J segment 8 bases; nucleotides outside the gene matches: 12. CDR3 coding DNA: TGTGCCAGCAGTCCAAGGGACAGGGGTCCGTTGCATGAGCAGTTCTTC. Residues: CASSPRDRGPLHEQFF.

This clonotype was observed at least ten times. CDR3 sequence reads: CASSLGQGNLGPQHF. CDR3 sequence (DNA): TGTGCCAGCAGTCTGGGACAGGGTAACCTCGGGCCCCAGCATTTT. The V call is TRBV6-5, the J call TRBJ1-5; 9 positions match TRBD1. Looked up from germline, CDR1 is MNHEY and CDR2 is SVGAGI. The CDR3 consists of 15 residues. V was clipped by 5 bases and J by 9 bases; unmatched bases: 11.

This clonotype came up many times. This sequence joins TRBV5-1 and TRBJ2-2; 8 nucleotides match TRBD1. CDR3 length: 15 residues. The trim removed 4 bases at V and 2 bases at J, leaving 4 bases unmatched. Germline CDR1 reads SGHRS; CDR2 reads YFSETQ. The CDR3 DNA reads as TGCGCCAGCAGCCCGGACAGGGCCAACACCGGGGAGCTGTTTTTT. Residues: CASSPDRANTGELFF.

This clonotype came up many times. The V and J genes are TRBV20-1 and TRBJ1-1; weak D call: TRBD1 (5 bases). Trimming took off 1 base at V and 1 base at J, with 7 bases between the two ends. The CDR3 sequence is 13 residues long. Germline V gene data show CDR1 as DFQATT and CDR2 as SNEGSKA (reference sequence). The CDR3 DNA follows: TGCAGTGCTAGAGGGGACCCGAACACTGAAGCTTTCTTT. This sequence encodes CSARGDPNTEAFF.

The rearrangement joins TRBV4-1 to TRBJ2-7; D remains ambiguous. V lost 1 base to trimming and J lost 7 bases, with 14 bases between them. The V gene's germline CDR1 is MGHRA and CDR2 YSYEKL. The CDR3 is 14 amino acids. CDR3 sequence: CASSQVNDWREQYF. The CDR3 DNA follows: TGCGCCAGCAGCCAAGTGAACGACTGGCGTGAGCAGTACTTC.

The rearrangement links TRBV2 to TRBJ1-2; D gene ambiguous. The germline gives CDR1 SNHLY, CDR2 FYNNEI. V lost 10 bases, J lost 4 bases, and 16 bases lay in between. This CDR3 region has 13 residues. CDR3: CATLGRTLYGYTF. In nucleotides, the CDR3 is TGTGCCACCCTGGGCCGAACCCTCTATGGCTACACCTTC.

This clonotype was counted at least ten times. The chain uses TRBV20-1 and TRBJ2-7; 8 nucleotides agree with TRBD2. The CDR3 covers 14 residues. In germline, CDR1 is DFQATT, CDR2 SNEGSKA (reference sequence). V was clipped by 2 bases and J by 4 bases; unmatched bases: 7. This CDR3 reads CSARRRGRTYEQYF. CDR3 DNA: TGCAGTGCTAGAAGGCGCGGGAGGACGTACGAGCAGTACTTC.

This clonotype came up a few times. The V gene is TRBV7-2, the J gene TRBJ2-2; D gene uncertain. In germline, CDR1 is SGHTA, CDR2 FQGNSA. The CDR3 has 12 amino acids. The V and J ends lost 2 bases and 7 bases respectively, with 5 bases between them. CDR3 coding DNA: TGTGCCAGCAGCTTAATAAGCGGGGAGCTGTTTTTT. This gives the protein CASSLISGELFF.

This clonotype was found many times. The rearrangement joins TRBV9 to TRBJ1-1; D possibly corresponds to TRBD1 (6 bases). Trimming left V 0 bases short and J 1 base short, with 16 bases between. Germline CDR1 and CDR2: SGDLS and YYNGEE. CDR3 length equals 17 residues. The CDR3 reads CASSVEGGAGTNTEAFF. CDR3 nucleotide sequence: TGTGCCAGCAGCGTAGAGGGGGGGGCGGGGACGAACACTGAAGCTTTCTTT.

The sample holds a few counts of this clonotype. V is TRBV28 and J is TRBJ2-3, with 8 bases aligning to TRBD2. With 3 bases clipped from V and 0 bases from J, the junction kept 5 bases outside the gene matches. The V gene's germline CDR1 is MDHEN and CDR2 SYDVKM. CDR3 size: 16 residues. The CDR3 nucleotides read TGTGCCAGCAGTTTTTTGGCTAGCGGGAGCACAGATACGCAGTATTTT. Protein product: CASSFLASGSTDTQYF.

This clonotype was observed at least ten times. The chain carries TRBV3-1 and TRBJ1-6; D is unresolved. V lost 0 bases to trimming and J lost 14 bases, with 11 bases between them. CDR1 is LGHDT, CDR2 YNNKEL, per germline (reference sequence). The CDR3 consists of 13 residues. This CDR3 is CASSQDGVIALHF. Written as DNA, the CDR3 is TGTGCCAGCAGCCAAGATGGTGTGATCGCCCTCCACTTT.

This clonotype was counted ten times or more. V and J are TRBV5-1 and TRBJ1-2; the D is unclear. There are 13 residues in the CDR3. V was cut by 4 bases and J by 8 bases, with 15 bases left in between. Germline CDR1 and CDR2: SGHRS and YFSETQ. The CDR3 coding sequence is TGCGCCAGCAGCCCCGTCCCGGCGGGCGGCTACACCTTC. It codes for CASSPVPAGGYTF.

J is TRBJ2-5 and V is TRBV20-1; D remains unclear. The germline V and J ends were trimmed by 0 bases and 5 bases, with 7 bases remaining between them. Germline V gives CDR1 DFQATT, CDR2 SNEGSKA (reference sequence). The CDR3 is 12 amino acids. The CDR3 loop is CSARDFLETQYF. In DNA, the CDR3 is TGCAGTGCTAGAGATTTTCTGGAGACCCAGTACTTC.

This clonotype was detected ten times or more. The V and J genes are TRBV6-5 and TRBJ2-7; D gene uncertain. The germline gives CDR1 MNHEY, CDR2 SVGAGI. V was cut by 4 bases and J by 6 bases, with 7 bases left in between. There are 11 residues in the CDR3. DNA for the CDR3: TGTGCCAGCAGTTCCTCACGCGAGCAGTACTTC. It specifies CASSSSREQYF.

This clonotype occurred many times. The chain carries TRBV7-2 and TRBJ1-6; TRBD1 aligns across 8 bases. The CDR3 spans 14 residues. V was clipped by 5 bases and J by 8 bases; unmatched bases: 5. CDR1 SGHTA and CDR2 FQGNSA come from the germline V gene. The CDR3 coding sequence is TGTGCCAGCAGCCTGCAGGGGGCTTATTCACCCCTCCACTTT. Protein product: CASSLQGAYSPLHF.

This clonotype was recorded once. The chain uses TRBV29-1 and TRBJ2-5, with D perhaps given as TRBD1 or TRBD2 (5 bases each). The germline V gene encodes CDR1 SQVTM and CDR2 ANQGSEA. V lost 2 bases and J lost 6, with 13 bases in between. The CDR3 has 13 amino acids. In DNA, the CDR3 is TGCAGCGTTGAAAAGGGGACGGGAAAGACCCAGTACTTC. The encoded protein is CSVEKGTGKTQYF.

In its sample, this clonotype was seen many times. The CDR3 DNA reads as TGCGCCAGCAGCTTGGGAGGTGAATATGGCTACACCTTC. Translated, it gives CASSLGGEYGYTF. This chain connects TRBV5-1 to TRBJ1-2; D gene uncertain. The germline CDR1 and CDR2 sequences are SGHRS and YFSETQ. The CDR3 has 13 residues. V lost 0 bases and J lost 5, with 8 bases in between.

The CDR3 region is CASSPGQGVSHLTNIQYF. DNA of the CDR3: TGTGCCAGTAGCCCAGGACAGGGAGTTTCCCATTTAACAAACATTCAGTACTTC. The chain combines TRBV19 with TRBJ2-4; 8 bases agree with TRBD1. The CDR3 totals 18 residues. Trimming at V came to 6 bases and at J to 6 bases, leaving 19 bases not matched to a gene. Germline CDR1 LNHDA, CDR2 SQIVND (reference sequence).